The entry below describes one T cell receptor (beta chain). What it binds is not known. Sequencing relied on a cDNA template that was reverse transcribed from extracted RNA. The protocol was immunoSEQ multiplex PCR, while the TCRdb copy is restricted to in-frame clones and leaves out a portion. The table shows a few hundred thousand clones, with more than 45% occurring only once. CDR1 is SGHRS, CDR2 YFSETQ, per germline. CDR3 length equals 12 residues. Trimming pared 4 bases from V and 1 base from J, leaving 6 bases between. The sample originates from a study of CD8+ T cells in alopecia areata. Study-wide results and caveats: Clonality in the scalp and expanded CD8+ clones ranked among the top 100 were significantly decreased by tofacitinib.

Treatment here: oral pan-JAK inhibitor, 5-10 mg twice daily. The sequence derives from a human donor with alopecia areata. This specimen was CD4+ T cells sorted from blood, taken at week 4, from a patient treated with tofacitinib. The chain carries TRBV5-1 and TRBJ2-7, with D tentatively TRBD1 (6 bases). The CDR3 here is CASSDRSYEQYF. The CDR3 nucleotides read TGCGCCAGCAGCGACAGGTCCTACGAGCAGTACTTC. The whole variable domain, filled in from reference TRBV5-1 and TRBJ2-7, reads KAGVTQTPRYLIKTRGQQVTLSCSPISGHRSVSWYQQTPGQGLQFLFEYFSETQRNKGNFPGRFSGRQFSNSRSEMNVSTLELGDSALYLCASSDRSYEQYFGPGTRLTVT.